The next 12 T cell receptor beta chains were all read from a single sample in a study of cytomegalovirus exposure and HLA in healthy donors. Researchers ran the PCR with 60 Vbeta and 13 Jbeta primers. Sequenced by immunoSEQ multiplex PCR; TCRdb stores in-frame clones only, minus some. The sample has some 200,000 clones, 79% seen once. Sequenced input: PBMCs. The source is a woman aged 50 to 60 in good health and CMV-seronegative.

On this clone itself: Other DNA sequences from this sample encode an identical CDR3 as well. The chain joins TRBV7-9 to TRBJ2-7, with 7 bases that match TRBD2. Unmatched junction bases numbered 2, after V lost 0 bases and J lost 0 bases. Germline values: CDR1 SEHNR, CDR2 FQNEAQ (reference sequence). The CDR3 totals 15 residues. The CDR3 DNA follows: TGTGCCAGCAGCTTAGCGGGAGGGCCCTCCTACGAGCAGTACTTC. It yields the protein CASSLAGGPSYEQYF.

The V call is TRBV9, the J call TRBJ1-1; D is possibly TRBD1 (5 bases). The germline V and J ends were trimmed by 3 bases and 4 bases, with 16 bases remaining between them. The CDR3 loop spans 15 amino acids. Looked up from germline, CDR1 is SGDLS and CDR2 is YYNGEE. CDR3 protein: CASSAGGGFGTEAFF. The CDR3 DNA is TGTGCCAGCAGCGCCGGCGGGGGGTTTGGCACTGAAGCTTTCTTT. The complete variable domain, with remaining parts taken from reference TRBV9 and TRBJ1-1, reads DSGVTQTPKHLITATGQRVTLRCSPRSGDLSVYWYQQSLDQGLQFLIQYYNGEERAKGNILERFSAQQFPDLHSELNLSSLELGDSALYFCASSAGGGFGTEAFFGQGTRLTVV.

The rearrangement links TRBV7-8 to TRBJ2-1; 8 bases agree with TRBD2. With V trimmed by 1 base and J by 5 bases, 4 bases remained unmatched. Germline-derived CDR1 and CDR2 are SGHVS and FQNEAQ. The CDR3 is 15 amino acids. DNA for the CDR3: TGTGCCAGCAGCTTAGAGCGGGAGAGTAACAATGAGCAGTTCTTC. Amino acids: CASSLERESNNEQFF.

The chain is built from TRBV5-1 and TRBJ2-3; TRBD1 aligns across 9 bases. CDR3 length: 17 amino acids. With 1 base clipped from V and 2 bases from J, the junction kept 8 bases outside the gene matches. CDR1 SGHRS and CDR2 YFSETQ come from the germline V gene. The CDR3 region is CASSLWATGGNTDTQYF. The CDR3 region has the DNA TGCGCCAGCAGCTTGTGGGCGACAGGGGGAAACACAGATACGCAGTATTTT.

This clone was counted between two and nine times. A junction end diverges from the germline sequence, so it may reflect a read error. This rearrangement joins TRBV7-9 to TRBJ2-7, with TRBD2 as a possible D gene (6 bases). Germline V gene sequence: CDR1 SEHNR, CDR2 FQNEAQ (reference sequence). The CDR3 length is 13 residues. In DNA form, the CDR3 reads TGTTCCAGCAGCGCCTCCGGGGGTTACGAGCAGTACTTC. Translated, it gives CSSSASGGYEQYF.

Regarding this clone: One end of the junction varies from germline; a read error may be responsible. V gene TRBV7-9 combines with J gene TRBJ2-1, with TRBD1 matching 9 bases. Germline V gene lookup returns CDR1 SEHNR and CDR2 FQNEAQ (reference sequence). The length of the CDR3 is 14 residues. CDR3 DNA: TGTTCCAGCAGCTTTGGGACAGGGAGGAATGAGCAGTTCTTC. Translated, it gives CSSSFGTGRNEQFF.

The chain recombines TRBV2 with TRBJ1-2; weak D call: TRBD1 (5 bases). Germline V gene lookup returns CDR1 SNHLY and CDR2 FYNNEI. Trimming stripped 9 bases from V and 8 bases from J, with 19 bases between. CDR3 length equals 13 residues. The CDR3 spells CARETGGGSGYTF. In nucleotides, the CDR3 is TGTGCCAGAGAGACTGGGGGAGGTTCCGGCTACACCTTC. Full variable domain (remainder filled in from reference TRBV2 and TRBJ1-2): EPEVTQTPSHQVTQMGQEVILRCVPISNHLYFYWYRQILGQKVEFLVSFYNNEISEKSEIFDDQFSVERPDGSNFTLKIRSTKLEDSAMYFCARETGGGSGYTFGSGTRLTVV.

This chain joins TRBV4-3 and TRBJ2-1; 8 bases are a match to TRBD2. Trimming took 4 bases from V and 4 from J; bases not matched to a gene: 9. Germline CDR1 is LGHNA and CDR2 is YSLEER. The CDR3 has 16 residues. The CDR3 sequence is CASSRTSGGPYNEQFF. DNA of the CDR3: TGCGCCAGCAGCCGAACTAGCGGAGGCCCTTACAATGAGCAGTTCTTC.

This clone has just one count. V is TRBV9 and J is TRBJ2-1, with TRBD2 matching 7 bases. The CDR3 extends over 15 amino acids. The V gene end was trimmed by 4 bases and the J gene end by 1 base; junction bases not matched to a gene: 5. The germline V gene has CDR1 SGDLS and CDR2 YYNGEE. CDR3 DNA: TGTGCCAGCAGCTCTAGCGGCCAGTCCTACAATGAGCAGTTCTTC. Residues: CASSSSGQSYNEQFF.

The V gene is TRBV6-1, the J gene TRBJ2-1; the match to TRBD2 covers 9 bases. The CDR3 spans 15 residues. The V gene end was trimmed by 6 bases and the J gene end by 2 bases; junction bases not matched to a gene: 5. CDR1 is MNHNS, CDR2 SASEGT, per germline. CDR3 sequence reads: CASRPTSGAYNEQFF. In DNA form, the CDR3 reads TGTGCCAGCAGGCCGACTAGCGGAGCCTACAATGAGCAGTTCTTC.

The rearrangement links TRBV28 to TRBJ1-2; 7 positions agree with TRBD1. Germline CDR1 is MDHEN and CDR2 is SYDVKM. Trimming cost V 2 bases and J 6 bases; bases outside gene matches: 6. The CDR3 consists of 14 residues. The CDR3 DNA is TGTGCCAGCAGTTTAAAGGGACAGAAAGATGGCTACACCTTC. Its protein is CASSLKGQKDGYTF.

V usage is TRBV5-1 and J usage is TRBJ2-7, with TRBD2 as a possible D gene (6 bases). This CDR3 contains 15 residues. V lost 4 bases and J 3 bases, leaving 17 bases between the germline ends. Germline values: CDR1 SGHRS, CDR2 YFSETQ. DNA for the CDR3: TGCGCCAGCAGCGCCCGACTAGGAGCCCTCTACGAGCAGTACTTC. Encoded protein: CASSARLGALYEQYF.